A selection of T cell receptor beta chains follows, all from one sample in a study of T-cell reconstitution after alpha-beta-depleted transplantation in children. TCRdb processed the PCR reads anew with MiXCR; each CDR3 protein has one entry. The sample holds about 300,000 distinct CDR3 sequences, 6.5% to 9% seen once. The specimen comprised peripheral blood, sampled 360 days after TCRalphabeta/CD19-depleted stem cell transplant. The receptors come from a female patient aged 2 to 10 who had a stem cell transplant for Fanconi anemia, so the T cells may come from the graft donor. The CDR3 runs from the conserved cysteine through the conserved F or W. The D gene is left open where the match is weak. Where a row states a size, it is once, few, many or the class of an expanded clone; other rows omit it.

cdr3_aa | cdr3_nt | v_call | d_call | clone_size | j_call
CASSFRTAVTYEQYF | TGTGCCAGCAGTTTCCGGACAGCAGTAACCTACGAGCAGTACTTC | TRBV28 | - | many | TRBJ2-7
CASSETRFTYEQYF | TGTGCCAGCAGTGAAACGAGGTTTACCTACGAGCAGTACTTC | TRBV2 | - | few | TRBJ2-7
CASSALNPVADEQFF | TGTGCCAGCAGTGCACTGAACCCCGTAGCCGATGAGCAGTTCTTC | TRBV28 | - | many | TRBJ2-1
CASSGGAGSQVTQYF | TGTGCCAGCAGTGGGGGGGCCGGCAGCCAAGTGACCCAGTACTTC | TRBV6-1 | - | many | TRBJ2-5
CASTPGAFPPSTDTQYF | TGTGCCAGCACCCCAGGGGCGTTTCCACCTAGCACAGATACGCAGTATTTT | TRBV2 | - | few | TRBJ2-3
CASSLLGGQGFKYF | TGTGCCAGCAGTTTACTCGGGGGACAGGGGTTCAAGTATTTT | TRBV27 | TRBD1 | - | TRBJ2-3
CASSEGGTASEAFF | TGTGCCAGCAGTGAAGGGGGGACAGCCTCTGAAGCTTTCTTT | TRBV6-1 | TRBD1 | - | TRBJ1-1
CSVGLRQGLSYEQYF | TGCAGCGTTGGCCTAAGACAAGGGCTCTCCTACGAGCAGTACTTC | TRBV29-1 | - | many | TRBJ2-7
CASSLASGGIQETQYF | TGCGCCAGCAGCTTAGCTAGCGGGGGGATTCAAGAGACCCAGTACTTC | TRBV5-1 | TRBD2 | few | TRBJ2-5
CASTSPNYNEQFF | TGTGCCAGCACTTCCCCTAATTACAATGAGCAGTTCTTC | TRBV12-3/TRBV12-4 | - | many | TRBJ2-1
CASSPGLAGPHIQYF | TGTGCCAGCAGCCCCGGACTAGCGGGGCCCCACATTCAGTACTTC | TRBV14 | TRBD2 | - | TRBJ2-4
CASRGEQGAFPDTQYF | TGTGCCAGCAGGGGGGAACAGGGGGCTTTCCCAGATACGCAGTATTTT | TRBV6-2/TRBV6-3 | TRBD1 | - | TRBJ2-3
CASSQDTSGGAADTQYF | TGTGCCAGCAGCCAAGATACTAGCGGGGGGGCGGCAGATACGCAGTATTTT | TRBV4-2 | TRBD2 | few | TRBJ2-3
CASSDSGRDTDTQYF | TGTGCCAGCAGTGACTCAGGGCGGGACACAGATACGCAGTATTTT | TRBV6-4 | - | many | TRBJ2-3
CASRTGQGADEQFF | TGTGCCAGCAGAACGGGACAGGGGGCCGATGAGCAGTTCTTC | TRBV7-8 | TRBD1 | few | TRBJ2-1
CASSPGGGTSSYNEQFF | TGTGCCAGCAGCCCCGGAGGGGGAACGAGCTCCTACAATGAGCAGTTCTTC | TRBV21-1 | - | many | TRBJ2-1
CSAGGTSGSPSYEQYF | TGCAGTGCTGGCGGGACTAGCGGGAGTCCCTCCTACGAGCAGTACTTC | TRBV20-1 | TRBD2 | - | TRBJ2-7
CASSLYSPPGEQYF | TGTGCCAGCAGTTTGTACAGTCCCCCCGGGGAGCAGTACTTC | TRBV27 | - | many | TRBJ2-7
CATSDLGLAGYNEQFF | TGTGCCACCAGTGACTTGGGACTAGCGGGATACAATGAGCAGTTCTTC | TRBV24-1 | TRBD2 | - | TRBJ2-1
CASSYRTGSYEQYF | TGCGCCAGCAGCTATAGGACAGGGTCCTACGAGCAGTACTTC | TRBV5-1 | TRBD1 | many | TRBJ2-7
CASSQSRVTDTQYF | TGCGCCAGCAGCCAGTCCCGGGTCACAGATACGCAGTATTTT | TRBV4-3 | - | many | TRBJ2-3
CASSYGLLAFF | TGTGCCAGCAGTTACGGATTGCTCGCTTTCTTT | TRBV6-5 | - | - | TRBJ1-1
CSAHRRSNYGYTF | TGCAGTGCTCACAGGCGATCTAACTATGGCTACACCTTC | TRBV20-1 | - | many | TRBJ1-2
CASSPAAGKNSPLHF | TGTGCCAGCAGTCCGGCCGCAGGGAAGAATTCACCCCTCCACTTT | TRBV6-5 | - | many | TRBJ1-6
CSARSVPNNEQFF | TGCAGTGCTAGATCGGTTCCTAACAATGAGCAGTTCTTC | TRBV20-1 | - | many | TRBJ2-1
CASSQEGLAGGFAVYNEQFF | TGTGCCAGCAGCCAAGAAGGACTAGCGGGAGGGTTTGCCGTCTACAATGAGCAGTTCTTC | TRBV4-2 | TRBD2 | many | TRBJ2-1
CASSLVRDRGLLNTEAFF | TGCGCCAGCAGCTTGGTACGAGACAGGGGATTGTTGAACACTGAAGCTTTCTTT | TRBV5-1 | TRBD1 | many | TRBJ1-1
CSASQRPVSTDTQYF | TGCAGTGCTAGCCAGAGACCAGTTAGCACAGATACGCAGTATTTT | TRBV20-1 | - | many | TRBJ2-3
CASSPLGTSRETQYF | TGTGCCAGCTCACCATTAGGGACTAGTCGAGAGACCCAGTACTTC | TRBV18 | TRBD2 | - | TRBJ2-5
CASNLTGTSYEQYF | TGCGCCAGCAATCTGACAGGGACAAGCTACGAGCAGTACTTC | TRBV5-1 | TRBD1 | many | TRBJ2-7
CASSPGQENEQYF | TGTGCCAGCAGTCCGGGACAGGAGAACGAGCAGTACTTC | TRBV28 | TRBD1 | many | TRBJ2-7
CASRRTGAQPQHF | TGTGCCAGCAGACGGACAGGGGCACAGCCCCAGCATTTT | TRBV6-1 | TRBD1 | - | TRBJ1-5
CASSSFRQDFTSLHF | TGTGCCAGCAGCTCCTTTCGGCAGGACTTCACATCCCTCCACTTT | TRBV9 | - | many | TRBJ1-6
CASSEFTSGSGTDTQYF | TGTGCCAGCAGTGAATTCACTAGCGGGAGTGGAACAGATACGCAGTATTTT | TRBV25-1 | TRBD2 | few | TRBJ2-3
CASSLPGVNTGELFF | TGCGCCAGCAGCTTACCCGGGGTTAACACCGGGGAGCTGTTTTTT | TRBV5-1 | - | many | TRBJ2-2
CASSDGYGEQYF | TGTGCCAGCAGTGACGGGTACGGCGAGCAGTACTTC | TRBV2 | - | many | TRBJ2-7
CASSLGTSGGYNEQFF | TGTGCCAGCAGCTTGGGGACTAGCGGGGGTTACAATGAGCAGTTCTTC | TRBV5-8 | TRBD2 | - | TRBJ2-1
CSVEVPTGVFVSETQYF | TGCAGCGTTGAAGTCCCAACGGGGGTTTTTGTGTCGGAGACCCAGTACTTC | TRBV29-1 | - | many | TRBJ2-5
CASSYRDRGLYEQYF | TGCGCCAGCAGCTACCGGGACAGGGGGCTCTACGAGCAGTACTTC | TRBV5-1 | TRBD1 | many | TRBJ2-7
CASRLQGDGASGRMETYEQYF | TGCGCCAGCAGATTGCAGGGTGATGGTGCTAGCGGGAGGATGGAAACCTACGAGCAGTACTTC | TRBV4-1 | TRBD2 | - | TRBJ2-7
CASSRLNTDTQYF | TGTGCCAGCAGTCGACTAAACACAGATACGCAGTATTTT | TRBV12-3/TRBV12-4 | - | many | TRBJ2-3
CASSYTDREAYGYTF | TGTGCCAGCAGTTACACCGACAGGGAGGCCTATGGCTACACCTTC | TRBV6-5 | TRBD1 | few | TRBJ1-2
CSAWLVYYGYTF | TGCAGTGCGTGGCTGGTCTACTATGGCTACACCTTC | TRBV20-1 | - | many | TRBJ1-2
CASSTDQETQYF | TGTGCCAGCAGCACGGACCAAGAGACCCAGTACTTC | TRBV28 | - | many | TRBJ2-5
CASSVVAANTGELFF | TGCGCCAGCAGCGTCGTGGCGGCCAACACCGGGGAGCTGTTTTTT | TRBV5-1 | - | many | TRBJ2-2
CASSLGPGAEAFF | TGTGCCAGCAGTTTAGGGCCAGGGGCTGAAGCTTTCTTT | TRBV12-3/TRBV12-4 | - | many | TRBJ1-1
CASSAPPGQGDPLYAGTF | TGTGCCAGTAGTGCGCCTCCGGGACAGGGTGATCCACTCTACGCCGGAACCTTC | TRBV19 | TRBD1 | - | TRBJ1-2
CASSPLGHSGGELFF | TGTGCCAGCAGCCCCCTCGGGCATTCCGGCGGGGAGCTGTTTTTT | TRBV7-3 | - | - | TRBJ2-2